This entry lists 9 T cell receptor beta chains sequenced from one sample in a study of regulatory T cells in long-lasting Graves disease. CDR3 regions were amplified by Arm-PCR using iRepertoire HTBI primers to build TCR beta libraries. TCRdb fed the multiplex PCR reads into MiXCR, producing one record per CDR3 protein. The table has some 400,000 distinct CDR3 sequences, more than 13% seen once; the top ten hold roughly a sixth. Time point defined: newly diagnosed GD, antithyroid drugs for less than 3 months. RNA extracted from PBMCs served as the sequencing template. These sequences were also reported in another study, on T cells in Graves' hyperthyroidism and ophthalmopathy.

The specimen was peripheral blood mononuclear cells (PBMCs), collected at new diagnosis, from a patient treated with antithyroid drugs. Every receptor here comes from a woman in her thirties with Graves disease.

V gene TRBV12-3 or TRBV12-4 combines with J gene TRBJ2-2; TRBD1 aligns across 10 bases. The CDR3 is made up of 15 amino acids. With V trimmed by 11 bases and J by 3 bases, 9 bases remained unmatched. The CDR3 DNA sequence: TGTGCCGGGGACAGGGGCGAGGGCTACACCGGGGAGCTGTTTTTT. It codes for CAGDRGEGYTGELFF.

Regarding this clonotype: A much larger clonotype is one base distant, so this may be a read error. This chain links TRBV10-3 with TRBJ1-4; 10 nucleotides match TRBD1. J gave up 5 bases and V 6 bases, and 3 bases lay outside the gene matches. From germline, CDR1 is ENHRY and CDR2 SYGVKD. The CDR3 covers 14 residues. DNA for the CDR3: TGTGCCATCAGGACGGGACAGGGGAATGAAAAACTGTTTTTT. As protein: CAIRTGQGNEKLFF.

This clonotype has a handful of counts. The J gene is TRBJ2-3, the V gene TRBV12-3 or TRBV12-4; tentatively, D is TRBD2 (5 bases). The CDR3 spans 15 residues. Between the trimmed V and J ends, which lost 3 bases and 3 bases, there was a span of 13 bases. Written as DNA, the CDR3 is TGTGCCAGCAGTTTCAGGAGGTTCCCTACAGATACGCAGTATTTT. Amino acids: CASSFRRFPTDTQYF.

CDR3 amino acids: CASSLAAGRHEQYF. CDR3 nucleotides: TGTGCCAGCAGCTTAGCAGCAGGGAGGCACGAGCAGTACTTC. The chain has TRBV7-9 and TRBJ2-3, with a possible D match to TRBD2 (6 bases). With the DNA end fitting TRBJ2-7 better, the J assignment may be wrong. From germline, CDR1 is SEHNR and CDR2 FQNEAQ (reference sequence). The CDR3 totals 14 residues.

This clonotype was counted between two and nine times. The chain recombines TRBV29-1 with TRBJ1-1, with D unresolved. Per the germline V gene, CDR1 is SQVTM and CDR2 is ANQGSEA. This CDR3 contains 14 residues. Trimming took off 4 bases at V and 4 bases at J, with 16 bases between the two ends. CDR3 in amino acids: CSVGRTGSSTEAFF. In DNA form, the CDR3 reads TGCAGCGTTGGTCGGACCGGGTCCAGCACTGAAGCTTTCTTT.

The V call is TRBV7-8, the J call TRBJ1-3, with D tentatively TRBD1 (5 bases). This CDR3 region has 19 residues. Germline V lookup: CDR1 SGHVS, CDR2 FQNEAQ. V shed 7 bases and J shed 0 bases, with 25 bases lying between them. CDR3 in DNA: TGTGCCAGCACCCCCTACGAGGGACCTACGACTTTCTCTGGAAACACCATATATTTT. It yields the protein CASTPYEGPTTFSGNTIYF.

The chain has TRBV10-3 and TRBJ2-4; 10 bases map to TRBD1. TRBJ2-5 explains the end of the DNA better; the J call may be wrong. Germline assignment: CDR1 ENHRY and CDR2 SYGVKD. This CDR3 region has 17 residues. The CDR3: CAISDQWSGTGEETQYF. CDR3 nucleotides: TGTGCCATCAGTGACCAATGGTCGGGGACAGGGGAGGAGACCCAGTACTTC.

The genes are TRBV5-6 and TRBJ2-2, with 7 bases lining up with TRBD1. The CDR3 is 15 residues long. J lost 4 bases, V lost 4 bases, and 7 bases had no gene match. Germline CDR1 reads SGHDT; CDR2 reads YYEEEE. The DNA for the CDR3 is TGTGCCAGCAGCCTAACGGGACAGATCACCGGGGAGCTGTTTTTT. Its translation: CASSLTGQITGELFF.

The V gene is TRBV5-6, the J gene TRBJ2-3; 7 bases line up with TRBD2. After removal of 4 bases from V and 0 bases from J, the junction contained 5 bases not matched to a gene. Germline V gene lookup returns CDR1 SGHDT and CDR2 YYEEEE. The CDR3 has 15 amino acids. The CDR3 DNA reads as TGTGCCAGCAGCGCCGGGACTATGAGCACAGATACGCAGTATTTT. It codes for CASSAGTMSTDTQYF.